This TCR beta chain is drawn from a study of cytomegalovirus exposure and HLA in healthy donors. V lost 7 bases and J lost 5; bases outside the gene matches: 13. The CDR3 runs 15 residues. Per germline, CDR1 LNHDA and CDR2 SQIVND (reference sequence). The PCR ran on 60 Vbeta and 13 Jbeta primers. Using immunoSEQ multiplex PCR, the repertoire was profiled, and TCRdb retains in-frame clones only, with some absent. This table holds approximately 140,000 clones, about three quarters found once. This chain uses TRBV19 with TRBJ1-2; the match to TRBD1 covers 7 bases. This sequence originates from a man aged 18 to 30 in good health and CMV-seronegative. Material: PBMCs. CDR3 amino acids: CASTGLTGTGYGYTF. CDR3 sequence (DNA): TGTGCCAGTACAGGTTTGACAGGGACTGGGTATGGCTACACCTTC.